This T cell receptor (beta chain) was sequenced in a study of blood T cell repertoires in COVID-19. On the study more broadly: Acute and convalescent COVID-19 specimens originated in the United States, Italy and Spain. Nucleic acid was either cDNA or gDNA, and it came from T cells, B-cell-depleted T cells, or PBMCs.

The junction had 15 bases not matched to a gene; V was cut back by 6 bases and J by 3 bases. The CDR3 loop spans 17 amino acids. From germline, CDR1 is KGHSH and CDR2 LQKENI. In the original workflow: Nucleated cell number was recorded as an estimate derived from reference gene primer amplification. TCRdb's table, derived via immunoSEQ multiplex PCR, lists solely in-frame clones and lacks some. V and J calls and clone size are given by that table; D and trimming were obtained from the DNA. Here the sample spans approximately 65,000 clones, about 86% being singletons. Sequencing input: peripheral blood. This TCR was sampled from a man aged 45 to 65 with acute or convalescent COVID-19. The rearrangement links TRBV18 to TRBJ1-1, with 8 bases aligning to TRBD1. CDR3 bases: TGTGCCAGCTCGAGACCGGGACAGGACTTCGCTTACACTGAAGCTTTCTTT. This translates into CASSRPGQDFAYTEAFF.